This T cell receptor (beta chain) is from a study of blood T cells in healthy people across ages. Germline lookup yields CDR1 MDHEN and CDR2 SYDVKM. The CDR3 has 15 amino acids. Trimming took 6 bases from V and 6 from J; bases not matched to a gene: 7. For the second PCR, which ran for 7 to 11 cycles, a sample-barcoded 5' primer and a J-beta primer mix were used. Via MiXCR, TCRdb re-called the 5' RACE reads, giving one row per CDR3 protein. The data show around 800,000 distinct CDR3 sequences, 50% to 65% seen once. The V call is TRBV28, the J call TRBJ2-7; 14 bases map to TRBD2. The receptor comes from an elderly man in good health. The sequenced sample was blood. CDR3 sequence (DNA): TGTGCCAGCAGCCAGACTAGCGGGAGGGGAGGCGAGCAGTACTTC. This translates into CASSQTSGRGGEQYF.